This TCR beta chain was captured by sequencing in a study of monozygotic twins with inflammatory bowel disease. Blood samples of 2 to 3 ml were drawn from every donor. CDR3 length: 15 amino acids. The V gene's germline CDR1 is SGHVS and CDR2 FNYEAQ. The authors ran two nested PCRs of about 17 and 10 cycles on TCRalpha and TCRbeta cDNA. For each CDR3 protein, TCRdb gives one entry from its re-call of the 5' RACE reads, without DNA. The sample has about 99,000 distinct CDR3 sequences. Material for sequencing was blood. The genes are TRBV7-6 and TRBJ2-2; lacking DNA, the TRBD1 call made by TCRdb goes unchecked. The origin of this receptor is a human donor with ulcerative colitis or Crohn's disease, or a healthy co-twin of an affected twin (not recorded which). The CDR3 spells CASSRTDSYTGELFF.